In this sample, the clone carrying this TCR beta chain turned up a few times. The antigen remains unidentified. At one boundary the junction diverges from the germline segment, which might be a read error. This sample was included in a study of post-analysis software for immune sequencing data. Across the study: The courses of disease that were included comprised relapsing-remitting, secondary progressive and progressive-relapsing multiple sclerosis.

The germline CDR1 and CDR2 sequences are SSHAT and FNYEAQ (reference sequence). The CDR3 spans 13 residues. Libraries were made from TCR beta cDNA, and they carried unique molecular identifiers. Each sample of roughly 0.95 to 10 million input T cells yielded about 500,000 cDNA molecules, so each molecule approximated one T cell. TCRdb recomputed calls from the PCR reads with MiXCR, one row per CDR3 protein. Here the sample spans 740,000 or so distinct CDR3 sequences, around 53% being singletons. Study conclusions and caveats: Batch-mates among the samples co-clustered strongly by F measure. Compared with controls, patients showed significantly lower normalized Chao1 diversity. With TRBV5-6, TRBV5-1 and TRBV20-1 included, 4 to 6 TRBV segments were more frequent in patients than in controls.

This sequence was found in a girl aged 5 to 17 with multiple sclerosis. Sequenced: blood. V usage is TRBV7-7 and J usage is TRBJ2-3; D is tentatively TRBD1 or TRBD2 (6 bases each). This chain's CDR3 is CASSLEEGGTQYF. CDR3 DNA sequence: TGTGCTAGCAGCTTGGAAGAGGGGGGTACGCAGTATTTT.